This TCR beta chain was identified during a study of shared clonotypes between healthy human individuals. Only one count was recorded for this clone. The repertoire was sequenced with immunoSEQ multiplex PCR; TCRdb's copy has only in-frame clones and lacks some. The table records some 2 million clones, about 95% of them present only once. The CDR3 length is 14 residues. Germline-derived CDR1 and CDR2 are SGDLS and YYNGEE. Trimming took 3 bases from V and 5 from J; bases not matched to a gene: 6. Naive CD8 populations comprised CD45RO-negative cells positively selected for CCR7, excluding terminally differentiated effector memory CD45RA+ cells.

The receptor was derived from a man between 18 and 29 years old in good health. The chain uses TRBV9 and TRBJ2-5; 8 bases map to TRBD1. The sequencing input was naive CD8+ T cells sorted from blood. The CDR3 is CASSADRGRETQYF. CDR3 sequence (DNA): TGTGCCAGCAGCGCCGACAGGGGCCGGGAGACCCAGTACTTC.